This T cell receptor (beta chain) was sequenced for a study of T-cell memory formation after mild COVID-19. Germline values: CDR1 SGHTA, CDR2 FQGNSA. The CDR3 is 19 amino acids. The V end was cut by 1 base, the J end by 0 bases, with 19 bases between. Constant-segment primers served in 5'RACE that generated TCR alpha and TCR beta cDNA libraries bearing sample barcodes and UMIs. TCRdb itself ran the 5' RACE reads through MiXCR, one entry per CDR3 protein. The sample holds approximately 400,000 distinct CDR3 sequences, about a sixth seen once. This clonotype was counted only a few times. Its antigen is not identified. Notes on the study in general: Clones which contracted sat mainly in CM and EM if CD4+, and in EMRA if CD8+. The authors left the SARS-CoV-2 specificity of second-wave clones peaking on day 37 unconfirmed.

The rearrangement links TRBV7-2 to TRBJ2-1, with D maybe TRBD2 (6 bases). Sequencing was performed on PBMCs or a T cell subset sorted from them (not recorded which). This clonotype originated in a man aged 18 to 30 who had mild COVID-19 (a few samples of this study predate the infection). Cell type and time point are not known. The CDR3 loop reads CASSLVGGAGISSYNEQFF. The CDR3 nucleotides are TGTGCCAGCAGCTTAGTTGGAGGGGCTGGGATTAGCTCCTACAATGAGCAGTTCTTC.